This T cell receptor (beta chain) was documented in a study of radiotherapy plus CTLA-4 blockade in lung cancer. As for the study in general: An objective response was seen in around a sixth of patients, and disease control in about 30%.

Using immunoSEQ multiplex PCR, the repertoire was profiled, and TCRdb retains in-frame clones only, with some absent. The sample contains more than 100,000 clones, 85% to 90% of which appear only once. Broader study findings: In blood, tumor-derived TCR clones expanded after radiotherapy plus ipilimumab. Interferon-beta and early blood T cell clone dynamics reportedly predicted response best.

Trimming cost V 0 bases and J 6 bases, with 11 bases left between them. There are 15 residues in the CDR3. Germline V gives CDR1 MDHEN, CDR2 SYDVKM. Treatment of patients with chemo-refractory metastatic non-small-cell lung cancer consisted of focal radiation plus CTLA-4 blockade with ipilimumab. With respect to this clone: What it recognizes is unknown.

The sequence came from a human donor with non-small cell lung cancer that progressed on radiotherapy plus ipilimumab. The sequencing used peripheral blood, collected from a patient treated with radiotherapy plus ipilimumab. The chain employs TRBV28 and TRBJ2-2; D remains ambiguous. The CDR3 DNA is TGTGCCAGCAGTTTATGGTCTCGGCAATCCGGGGAGCTGTTTTTT. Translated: CASSLWSRQSGELFF.